This T cell receptor (beta chain) stems from a study of PD-1 blockade in classical Hodgkin lymphoma (dated by TCRdb to the early 2020s). Study-level background: Nivolumab dosing was 3 mg/kg intravenously every 2 weeks, continuing until either disease progression or unacceptable toxicity. The study used CyTOF and TCR beta sequencing to define a peripheral blood immune signature of response to PD-1 blockade in classical Hodgkin lymphoma.

The Qiagen DNeasy kit was used to extract genomic DNA from unsorted PBMCs and from the negatively selected CD4+ and CD8+ fractions. Amplification of TCR beta CDR3 regions was done by immunoSEQ multiplex PCR with primers that anneal to V and J segments. A synthetic immune receptor repertoire was used to minimize amplification bias, and any residual bias was removed computationally once sequencing was done. From the authors' description of their analysis: Repertoire diversity was quantified as the Shannon entropy index using custom Python scripts. Unsorted, CD4+ and CD8+ repertoires were analyzed separately, except for combined analyses in which CD4+ and CD8+ sequences were merged in silico. Clonal expansion was defined as at least a 2-fold frequency increase after treatment relative to C1D1, with a pseudocount of 0.5 for undetected baseline clones. Clones with 0 or 1 copy at C1D1 were classified as singleton clones, and clones with 2 or more copies were classified as non-singleton clones. Clones expanded in unsorted samples were annotated as CD4+, CD8+ or unknown by matching protein sequences in sorted samples from the same patient. Wilcoxon tests on paired samples were used to test diversity changes from C1D1 to C4D1. Entries here come from immuneACCESS through TCRdb and include only in-frame sequences with V and J called. Some clones fail to appear in such tables; in the studies checked, an unresolved V gene covers under half of the shortfall, and the cause of the remainder is unknown. That table gives V, J and clone size, and the DNA gave D and trimming. This sample gives some 53,000 clones in total; around nine tenths of them show up just once. The ten largest clones capture approximately 6.8% of the sample.

The sample's time point label, in plain terms: cycle 4 day 1 (C4D1), after 5 to 7 weeks of nivolumab. Every trial patient had relapsed after autologous stem cell transplantation, and cohorts A, B and C differed in prior brentuximab vedotin exposure. The trial cohort comprised about 60 patients with relapsed/refractory classical Hodgkin lymphoma whose best overall responses were complete response, partial response or progressive disease. Trial patients were treated with single-agent nivolumab in the multi-cohort phase II CheckMate 205 trial. An independent review committee assessed best overall response by applying the 2007 International Working Group response criteria. Trial PBMCs were collected immediately before nivolumab initiation (C1D1) and during therapy at cycle 2 day 1 and cycle 4 day 1. Peripheral blood was collected in 8 mL Vacutainer Cell Preparation Tubes, from which PBMCs were isolated by centrifugation and then cryopreserved.

CDR1 and CDR2 are read off the germline V gene as SGHRS and YFSETQ. V is shortened by 0 bases, J by 2 bases, and the region joining them spans 11 bases. The CDR3 runs 16 amino acids, cysteine and phenylalanine included. Only the CDR3 region is kept as DNA, spanning 48 bases read in frame from base 1. Study-wide findings and limitations: The study was limited to a single clinical trial cohort, and causes of repertoire differences, possibly disease activity or prior therapy, remained undefined. CD4+ but not CD8+ TCR diversity rose significantly by C4D1 (p=0.0027 vs p=0.16), most apparent in complete responders (p=0.02). Trial patients with a complete response had baseline diversity similar to that of newly diagnosed patients, while partial responders and progressors had significantly lower diversity. Lower diversity was seen in patients whose nivolumab began less than 1 year after ASCT, and these patients were left out of later analyses so that immune reconstitution would not confound the results. Baseline TCR diversity was reported to be lower in newly diagnosed patients than in healthy donors, and even lower in relapsed/refractory patients.

Comment on this clone: This clone's antigen is unknown. Nothing much larger sits one base from this clone, and base qualities are not available.

Source: peripheral blood mononuclear cells (PBMCs), taken before the fourth cycle of nivolumab. The sequence was collected from a human donor with classical Hodgkin lymphoma. In this chain, TRBV5-1 is recombined with TRBJ2-2; TRBD2 could be the D gene, as 6 bases match. At the DNA level, the sequence is TGCGCCAGCAGCTTGGCCGGGACTCCTAACACCGGGGAGCTGTTTTTT. The encoded protein is CASSLAGTPNTGELFF.